The source of this T cell receptor beta chain is a study of breast tumors, draining lymph nodes, adjacent tissues. Study-wide results and limits: Data only fit, rather than demonstrated, lymph node origin of most tumor T cells.

V gave up 3 bases and J gave up 2 bases, with 14 bases separating them. The CDR3 is 15 amino acids. Germline V CDR1 and CDR2: SEHNR, FQNEAQ (reference sequence). As to this clonotype: Its antigen is currently unknown.

TCRdb re-called the multiplex PCR reads with MiXCR, one entry per CDR3 protein. The sample contains 30,000 to 35,000 distinct CDR3 sequences, 63% of which appear only once. The chain carries TRBV7-9 and TRBJ2-7, with D tentatively TRBD1 (8 bases). The sequence was obtained from a female donor with breast cancer. Some clones in this sample may be carry-over from other donors' samples. The material sequenced was breast tumor tissue. The CDR3 DNA is TGTGCCAGCAGCTTCCGGACAGGGACTACCTACGAGCAGTACTTC. This sequence encodes CASSFRTGTTYEQYF.